These 27 T cell receptor beta chains were sequenced from one sample in a study of shared clonotypes between healthy human individuals (dated by TCRdb to between 2020 and 2021). Library method: the immunoSEQ multiplex PCR assay. TCRdb retrieved this table from immuneACCESS and kept in-frame rearrangements only. Not all clones are present; in checked studies, unresolved V genes account for under half, and no reason is known for the remainder. This sample lists around 2.1 million clones; under 95% were detected once. The top ten hold over 1.5% of the sample. CD8 naive samples consisted of CD45RO-negative cells that were positively selected for CCR7, yielding a CD45RA+CCR7+ population without TemRA cells. Sequencing was performed on naive CD8+ T cells from PBMCs. The cell subset or site label on this specimen signifies: CD45RA+CCR7+. All receptors derive from a man aged 18 to 30 in good health. Some clones in this sample may be carry-over from other donors' samples.

The chain combines TRBV9 with TRBJ2-7; D tentatively reads TRBD1 or TRBD2 (6 bases each). Looked up from germline, CDR1 is SGDLS and CDR2 is YYNGEE. Trimming removed 0 bases at V and 6 bases at J, with 16 bases between. CDR3 length: 15 residues. CDR3 in DNA: TGTGCCAGCAGCGTAGAGGGCGGGACAATCCTCGAGCAGTACTTC. This gives the protein CASSVEGGTILEQYF.

The chain recombines TRBV6-5 with TRBJ1-2; D is possibly TRBD1 (6 bases). The CDR3 spans 16 residues. Trimming removed 0 bases at V and 0 bases at J, with 11 bases between. Germline loops: CDR1 MNHEY, CDR2 SVGAGI. The CDR3 nucleotides read TGTGCCAGCAGTTACTCGGGCAGGGGAACTAACTATGGCTACACCTTC. Its translation: CASSYSGRGTNYGYTF.

The chain couples TRBV27 to TRBJ2-7; D is unresolved. V shed 2 bases and J shed 6 bases, with 14 bases lying between them. The CDR3 sequence is 14 residues long. The germline gives CDR1 MNHEY, CDR2 SMNVEV (reference sequence). This CDR3 reads CASSLEGPTTEQYF. The CDR3 DNA sequence: TGTGCCAGCAGTTTAGAAGGTCCGACCACCGAGCAGTACTTC.

This chain links TRBV7-8 with TRBJ1-1, with D possibly matching TRBD1 (5 bases). Germline CDR1 reads SGHVS; CDR2 reads FQNEAQ. The CDR3 totals 14 residues. Trimming shortened V by 8 bases and J by 1 base, and 14 bases separated the two germline ends. CDR3 in amino acids: CASSLGVGNTEAFF. In nucleotides, the CDR3 is TGTGCCAGCTCCTTAGGGGTTGGGAACACTGAAGCTTTCTTT.

CDR3 bases: TGTGCCAGCAGTCCTGTACGGGGGAATTTCCGATGGTACTTC. Translated, it gives CASSPVRGNFRWYF. This rearrangement joins TRBV27 to TRBJ2-7, with TRBD2 as a possible D gene (6 bases). The CDR3 sequence is 14 residues long. V was shortened by 5 bases and J by 12 bases, with 23 bases between the two germline ends. Per the germline V gene, CDR1 is MNHEY and CDR2 is SMNVEV (reference sequence).

The chain is built from TRBV30 and TRBJ1-2; no clear D gene. Trimming stripped 3 bases from V and 4 bases from J, with 15 bases between. Germline loops: CDR1 GTSNPN, CDR2 SVGIG (reference sequence). This CDR3 has 14 residues. CDR3 residues: CAWSNRRRPYGYTF. CDR3 nucleotide sequence: TGTGCCTGGAGCAACCGACGGCGACCCTATGGCTACACCTTC.

In the case of this clone: This CDR3 is also generated by other DNA sequences in the sample. The rearrangement joins TRBV30 to TRBJ1-1, with D unresolved. Germline-derived CDR1 and CDR2 are GTSNPN and SVGIG (reference sequence). The CDR3 totals 12 residues. Trimming left V 7 bases short and J 0 bases short, with 9 bases between. The CDR3 loop is CASGLVNTEAFF. CDR3 coding DNA: TGTGCCTCTGGACTTGTGAACACTGAAGCTTTCTTT.

As regards this clone: Other DNA sequences within the sample encode an identical CDR3. The V gene is TRBV13, the J gene TRBJ1-1; D remains ambiguous. This CDR3 comprises 10 residues. From germline, CDR1 is PRHDT and CDR2 FYEKMQ (reference sequence). Trimming left V 1 base short and J 8 bases short, with 2 bases between. CDR3 sequence (DNA): TGTGCCAGCAGCTTAGCCGAAGCTTTCTTT. It specifies CASSLAEAFF.

The genes are TRBV19 and TRBJ2-7, with 10 bases fitting TRBD1. CDR1 is LNHDA, CDR2 SQIVND, per germline (reference sequence). The length of the CDR3 is 14 residues. Trimming removed 3 bases from V and 3 bases from J; junction bases left unmatched: 2. CDR3 sequence reads: CASSMGDRGYEQYF. The CDR3 DNA reads as TGTGCCAGTAGTATGGGGGACAGGGGCTACGAGCAGTACTTC.

V usage is TRBV7-8 and J usage is TRBJ2-5; TRBD2 is a possible D gene (6 bases). Per germline, CDR1 SGHVS and CDR2 FQNEAQ. The V end was cut by 2 bases, the J end by 1 base, with 29 bases between. This CDR3 is 21 amino acids long. This chain's CDR3 is CASSLTMIGGRVASPQETQYF. DNA of the CDR3: TGTGCCAGCAGCTTAACGATGATCGGAGGGCGAGTAGCAAGTCCCCAAGAGACCCAGTACTTC.

The gene calls are TRBV5-1 and TRBJ2-1; possibly TRBD2 for D (6 bases). Looked up from germline, CDR1 is SGHRS and CDR2 is YFSETQ. The CDR3 is 16 residues long. The ends were cut back, 0 bases at V and 4 bases at J, with 14 bases in the middle. The CDR3: CASSLDGGHLYNEQFF. CDR3 bases: TGCGCCAGCAGCTTGGACGGGGGTCATCTGTACAATGAGCAGTTCTTC.

The chain recombines TRBV6-5 with TRBJ2-3, with D perhaps TRBD2 (7 bases). Trimming removed 7 bases from V and 4 bases from J, with 9 bases in between. The germline V gene encodes CDR1 MNHEY and CDR2 SVGAGI. This CDR3 is built from 12 residues. CDR3 residues: CASTGGPDTQYF. The CDR3 DNA sequence: TGTGCCAGCACGGGGGGCCCAGATACGCAGTATTTT.

The rearrangement uses TRBV7-9 and TRBJ1-5; D may be TRBD1 (5 bases). This CDR3 spans 17 amino acids. Per the germline V gene, CDR1 is SEHNR and CDR2 is FQNEAQ (reference sequence). Trimming took off 1 base at V and 3 bases at J, with 16 bases between the two ends. The CDR3 loop is CASSLGGAGHFNQPQHF. CDR3 coding DNA: TGTGCCAGCAGCTTAGGAGGGGCAGGTCATTTCAATCAGCCCCAGCATTTT.

V gene TRBV28 combines with J gene TRBJ2-1; 7 nucleotides match TRBD1. The germline CDR1 and CDR2 sequences are MDHEN and SYDVKM. The CDR3 has 15 residues. The V and J ends lost 8 bases and 2 bases, in that order; junction bases with no gene match: 9. As DNA, the CDR3 is TGTGCCAGCGGAACTGGGACAGAACCCTACAATGAGCAGTTCTTC. Its translation is CASGTGTEPYNEQFF.

Only one count was recorded for this clone. V usage is TRBV13 and J usage is TRBJ1-2; 9 bases fit TRBD1. The CDR3 is made up of 16 amino acids. CDR1 and CDR2 from the germline V gene are PRHDT and FYEKMQ (reference sequence). Trimming removed 5 bases from V and 3 bases from J; junction bases left unmatched: 10. CDR3 nucleotides: TGTGCCAGCAGCGAGCTGACAGGGGGTAAATACTATGGCTACACCTTC. This gives the protein CASSELTGGKYYGYTF.

This clone was seen once. This chain connects TRBV9 to TRBJ2-3; TRBD2 aligns across 12 bases. CDR1 and CDR2 from the germline V gene are SGDLS and YYNGEE. J lost 6 bases, V lost 7 bases, and 9 bases had no gene match. CDR3 length equals 15 residues. The CDR3 DNA follows: TGTGCCAGCTCGGCTAGCGGGAGGGAGTTGGATACGCAGTATTTT. Protein sequence: CASSASGRELDTQYF.

The chain carries TRBV6-1 and TRBJ2-7; no firm D call. The CDR3 is made up of 15 amino acids. The germline gives CDR1 MNHNS, CDR2 SASEGT. V lost 2 bases, J lost 3 bases, and 14 bases lay in between. CDR3 loop: CASSELRASIYEQYF. The CDR3 DNA sequence: TGTGCCAGCAGTGAACTTCGAGCATCGATCTACGAGCAGTACTTC.

The V and J genes are TRBV10-3 and TRBJ2-1; 7 positions agree with TRBD2. Germline CDR1 reads ENHRY; CDR2 reads SYGVKD. The CDR3 spans 15 residues. V was pared by 4 bases and J by 8 bases, with 11 bases of the junction left unmatched. CDR3 sequence (DNA): TGTGCCATCAGTGGGATATTAGCGGGTGGTGATGAGCAGTTCTTC. Translation gives CAISGILAGGDEQFF.

The chain couples TRBV27 to TRBJ2-2; 10 positions agree with TRBD2. The CDR3 length is 16 residues. Unmatched junction bases numbered 2, after V lost 4 bases and J lost 0 bases. The germline V gene has CDR1 MNHEY and CDR2 SMNVEV (reference sequence). This chain's CDR3 is CASSYLAGANTGELFF. CDR3 nucleotide sequence: TGTGCCAGCAGTTACCTAGCGGGGGCGAACACCGGGGAGCTGTTTTTT.

A single count supports this clone. The chain has TRBV6-6 and TRBJ1-1, with a possible D match to TRBD1 (5 bases). CDR3 length equals 15 residues. Germline V lookup: CDR1 MNHNY, CDR2 SVGAGI (reference sequence). V was shortened by 2 bases and J by 3 bases, with 13 bases between the two germline ends. CDR3 sequence (DNA): TGTGCCAGCAGTTACCCTCGAAGGGGTCACACTGAAGCTTTCTTT. It translates to CASSYPRRGHTEAFF.

The chain employs TRBV4-3 and TRBJ2-2; weak D call: TRBD1 (6 bases). The CDR3 sequence is 14 residues long. The V and J ends lost 3 bases and 4 bases respectively, with 9 bases between them. Germline-derived CDR1 and CDR2 are LGHNA and YSLEER. CDR3 amino acids: CASSHTGFTGELFF. The CDR3 region has the DNA TGCGCCAGCAGCCATACAGGGTTCACCGGGGAGCTGTTTTTT.

The rearrangement joins TRBV7-9 to TRBJ2-3, with D maybe TRBD2 (5 bases). In germline, CDR1 is SEHNR, CDR2 FQNEAQ (reference sequence). Trimming pared 3 bases from V and 2 bases from J, leaving 6 bases between. This CDR3 contains 13 residues. CDR3 loop: CASSFRDTDTQYF. The CDR3 DNA is TGTGCCAGCAGCTTTCGGGACACAGATACGCAGTATTTT.

The chain is built from TRBV13 and TRBJ1-1; 7 positions agree with TRBD1. From germline, CDR1 is PRHDT and CDR2 FYEKMQ (reference sequence). CDR3 length: 15 residues. V shed 5 bases, J shed 0 bases, and the junction held 6 bases outside the gene matches. CDR3 nucleotide sequence: TGTGCCAGCAGCCGCGGGACAGAGATGAACACTGAAGCTTTCTTT. It translates to CASSRGTEMNTEAFF.

CDR3 amino acids: CASSFPGGPLNEQFF. CDR3 DNA sequence: TGTGCCAGCAGCTTCCCAGGGGGTCCCCTCAATGAGCAGTTCTTC. This chain joins TRBV5-6 and TRBJ2-1; 7 nucleotides match TRBD1. The CDR3 runs 15 residues. The germline gives CDR1 SGHDT, CDR2 YYEEEE. Losses at the gene ends were 2 bases for V and 6 bases for J; bases not matched to a gene: 8.

This chain connects TRBV7-2 to TRBJ1-2; D perhaps matches TRBD1 (6 bases). There are 13 residues in the CDR3. V lost 4 bases and J lost 4, with 10 bases in between. Germline assignment: CDR1 SGHTA and CDR2 FQGNSA. This CDR3 reads CASSSAGVYGYTF. CDR3 bases: TGTGCCAGCAGCTCCGCAGGGGTCTATGGCTACACCTTC.

The J gene is TRBJ1-4, the V gene TRBV21-1. TRBV21-1 constitutes a pseudogene. The CDR3 has 16 residues. For the CDR3, the DNA is TGTGCCAGCAGCAAATCTCGGGGGGGAGCGCCTGAAAAACTGTTTTTT. It yields the protein CASSKSRGGAPEKLFF.

This sequence joins TRBV5-6 and TRBJ2-5; D tentatively fits TRBD1 or TRBD2 (5 bases each). V was trimmed by 3 bases and J by 3 bases, leaving 21 bases between them. The CDR3 length is 17 residues. Germline values: CDR1 SGHDT, CDR2 YYEEEE. The CDR3 reads CASSSEVGGNSEETQYF. CDR3 in DNA: TGTGCCAGCAGCTCAGAGGTTGGGGGAAACTCCGAAGAGACCCAGTACTTC. The complete variable domain, with remaining parts taken from reference TRBV5-6 and TRBJ2-5, reads DAGVTQSPTHLIKTRGQQVTLRCSPKSGHDTVSWYQQALGQGPQFIFQYYEEEERQRGNFPDRFSGHQFPNYSSELNVNALLLGDSALYLCASSSEVGGNSEETQYFGPGTRLLVL.